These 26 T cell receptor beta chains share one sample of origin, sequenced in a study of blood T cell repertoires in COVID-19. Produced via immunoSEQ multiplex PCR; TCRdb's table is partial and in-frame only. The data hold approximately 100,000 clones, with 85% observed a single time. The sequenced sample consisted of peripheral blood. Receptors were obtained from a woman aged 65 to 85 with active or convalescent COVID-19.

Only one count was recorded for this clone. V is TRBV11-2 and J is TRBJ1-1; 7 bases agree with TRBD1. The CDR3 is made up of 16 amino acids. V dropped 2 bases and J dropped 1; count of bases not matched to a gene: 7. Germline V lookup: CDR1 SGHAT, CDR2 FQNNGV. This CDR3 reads CASSLQWGQRNTEAFF. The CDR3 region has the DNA TGTGCCAGCAGCTTACAGTGGGGACAGCGGAACACTGAAGCTTTCTTT.

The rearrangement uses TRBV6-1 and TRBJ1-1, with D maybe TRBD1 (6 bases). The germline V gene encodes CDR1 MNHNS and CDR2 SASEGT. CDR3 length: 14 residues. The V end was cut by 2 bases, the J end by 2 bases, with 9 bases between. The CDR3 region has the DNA TGTGCCAGCAGTGAAAGGGGACAAAACACTGAAGCTTTCTTT. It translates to CASSERGQNTEAFF.

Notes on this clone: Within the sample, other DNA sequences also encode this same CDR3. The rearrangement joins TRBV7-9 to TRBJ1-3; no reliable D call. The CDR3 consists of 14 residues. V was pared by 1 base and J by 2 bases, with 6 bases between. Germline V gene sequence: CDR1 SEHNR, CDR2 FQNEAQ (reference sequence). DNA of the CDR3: TGTGCCAGCAGCTTAGGAGGGACTGGAAACACCATATATTTT. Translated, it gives CASSLGGTGNTIYF.

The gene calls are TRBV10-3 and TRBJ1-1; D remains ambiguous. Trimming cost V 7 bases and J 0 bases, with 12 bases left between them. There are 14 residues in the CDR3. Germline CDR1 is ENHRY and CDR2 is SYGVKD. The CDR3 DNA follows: TGTGCCATCAAAGGGAGTTATATGAACACTGAAGCTTTCTTT. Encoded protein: CAIKGSYMNTEAFF.

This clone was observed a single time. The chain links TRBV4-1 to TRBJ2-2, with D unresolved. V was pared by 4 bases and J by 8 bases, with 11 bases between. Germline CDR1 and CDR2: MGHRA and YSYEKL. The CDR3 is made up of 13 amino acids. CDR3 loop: CASSPGMSGELFF. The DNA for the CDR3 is TGCGCCAGCAGCCCCGGTATGAGTGGGGAGCTGTTTTTT.

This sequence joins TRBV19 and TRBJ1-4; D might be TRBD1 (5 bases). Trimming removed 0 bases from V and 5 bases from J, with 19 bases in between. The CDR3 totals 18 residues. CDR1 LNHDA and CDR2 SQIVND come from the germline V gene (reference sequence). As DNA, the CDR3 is TGTGCCAGTAGTATAGAATGGGCAGGGAGGGATAAGAATGAAAAACTGTTTTTT. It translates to CASSIEWAGRDKNEKLFF.

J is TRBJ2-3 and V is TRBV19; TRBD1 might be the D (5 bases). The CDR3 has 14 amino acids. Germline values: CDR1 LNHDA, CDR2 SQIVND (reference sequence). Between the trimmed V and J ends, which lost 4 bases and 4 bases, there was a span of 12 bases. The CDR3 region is CASSREGASDTQYF. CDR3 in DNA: TGTGCCAGTAGTAGGGAAGGGGCCTCAGATACGCAGTATTTT. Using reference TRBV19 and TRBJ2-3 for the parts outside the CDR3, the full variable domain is DGGITQSPKYLFRKEGQNVTLSCEQNLNHDAMYWYRQDPGQGLRLIYYSQIVNDFQKGDIAEGYSVSREKKESFPLTVTSAQKNPTAFYLCASSREGASDTQYFGPGTRLTVL.

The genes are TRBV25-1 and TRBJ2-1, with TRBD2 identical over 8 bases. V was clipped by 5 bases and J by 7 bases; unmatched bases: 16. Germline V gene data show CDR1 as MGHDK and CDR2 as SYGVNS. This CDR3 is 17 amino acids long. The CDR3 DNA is TGTGCCAGCAGTCCCGCGCGGCCGGGGGGGCCCTTGAATGAGCAGTTCTTC. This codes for CASSPARPGGPLNEQFF.

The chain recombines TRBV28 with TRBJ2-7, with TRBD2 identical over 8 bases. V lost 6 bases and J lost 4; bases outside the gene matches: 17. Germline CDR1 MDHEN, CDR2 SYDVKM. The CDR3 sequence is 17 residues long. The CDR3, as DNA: TGTGCCAGCAGGGGGACTAGTAGCCGGGAAAGAGGATACGAGCAGTACTTC. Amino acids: CASRGTSSRERGYEQYF.

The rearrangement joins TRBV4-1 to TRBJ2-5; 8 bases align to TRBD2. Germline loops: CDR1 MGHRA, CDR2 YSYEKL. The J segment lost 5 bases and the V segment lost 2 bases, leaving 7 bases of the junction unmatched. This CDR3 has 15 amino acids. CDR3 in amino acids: CASSQQTSDTETQYF. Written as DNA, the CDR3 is TGCGCCAGCAGCCAACAGACTAGCGACACGGAGACCCAGTACTTC.

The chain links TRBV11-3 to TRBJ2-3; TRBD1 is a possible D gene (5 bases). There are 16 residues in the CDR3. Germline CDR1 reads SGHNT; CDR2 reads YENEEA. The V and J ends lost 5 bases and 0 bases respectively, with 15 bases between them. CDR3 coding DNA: TGTGCCAGCAGCCCGGACACAAAAGCTAGCACAGATACGCAGTATTTT. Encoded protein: CASSPDTKASTDTQYF.

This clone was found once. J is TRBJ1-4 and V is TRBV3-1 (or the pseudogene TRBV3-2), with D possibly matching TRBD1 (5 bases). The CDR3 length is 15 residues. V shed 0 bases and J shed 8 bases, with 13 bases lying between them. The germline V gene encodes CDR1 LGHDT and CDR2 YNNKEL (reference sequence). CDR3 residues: CASSQDSKTEEKLFF. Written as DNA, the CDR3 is TGTGCCAGCAGCCAAGACTCGAAGACAGAAGAAAAACTGTTTTTT.

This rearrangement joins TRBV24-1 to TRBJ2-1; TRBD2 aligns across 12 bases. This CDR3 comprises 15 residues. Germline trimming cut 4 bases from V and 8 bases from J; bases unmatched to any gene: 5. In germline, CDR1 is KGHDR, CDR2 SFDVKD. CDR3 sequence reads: CATSERTSGNYEQFF. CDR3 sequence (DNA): TGTGCCACCAGTGAACGGACTAGCGGGAACTATGAGCAGTTCTTC.

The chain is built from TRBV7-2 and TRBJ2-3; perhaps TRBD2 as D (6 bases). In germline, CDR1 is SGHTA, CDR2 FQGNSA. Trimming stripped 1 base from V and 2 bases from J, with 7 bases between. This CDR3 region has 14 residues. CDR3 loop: CASSLGRATDTQYF. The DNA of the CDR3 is TGTGCCAGCAGCTTAGGGAGGGCCACAGATACGCAGTATTTT.

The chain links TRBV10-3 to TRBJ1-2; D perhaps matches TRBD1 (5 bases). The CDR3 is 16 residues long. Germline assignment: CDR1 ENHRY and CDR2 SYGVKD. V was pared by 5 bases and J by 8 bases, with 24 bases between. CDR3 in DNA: TGTGCCATCAGTTCCACCGGGCAGAGACAGTACCAGGGCTACACCTTC. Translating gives CAISSTGQRQYQGYTF.

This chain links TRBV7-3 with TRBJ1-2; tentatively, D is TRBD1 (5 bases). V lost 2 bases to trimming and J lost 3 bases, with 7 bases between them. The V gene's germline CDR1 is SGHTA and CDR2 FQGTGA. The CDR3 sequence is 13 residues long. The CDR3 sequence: CASSLDSHYGYTF. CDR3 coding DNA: TGTGCCAGCAGCTTAGACAGTCACTATGGCTACACCTTC.

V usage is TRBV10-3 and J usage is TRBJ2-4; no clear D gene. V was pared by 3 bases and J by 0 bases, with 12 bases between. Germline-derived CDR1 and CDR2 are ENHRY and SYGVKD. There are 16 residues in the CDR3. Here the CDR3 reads CAISDRGHQAKNIQYF. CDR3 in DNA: TGTGCCATCAGTGATCGCGGTCACCAAGCCAAAAACATTCAGTACTTC.

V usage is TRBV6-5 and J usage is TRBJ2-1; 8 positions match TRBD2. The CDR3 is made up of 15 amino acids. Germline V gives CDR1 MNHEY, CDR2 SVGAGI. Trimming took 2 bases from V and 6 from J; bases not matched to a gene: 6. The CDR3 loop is CASSYTGGRINEQFF. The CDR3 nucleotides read TGTGCCAGCAGTTACACTGGCGGGAGGATCAATGAGCAGTTCTTC.

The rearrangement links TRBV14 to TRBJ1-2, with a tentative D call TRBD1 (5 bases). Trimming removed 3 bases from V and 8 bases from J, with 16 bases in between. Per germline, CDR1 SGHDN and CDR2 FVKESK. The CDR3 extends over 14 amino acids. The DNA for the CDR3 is TGTGCCAGCAGCCACGTAGGGGCCTCTAAAGGCTACACCTTC. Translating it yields CASSHVGASKGYTF.

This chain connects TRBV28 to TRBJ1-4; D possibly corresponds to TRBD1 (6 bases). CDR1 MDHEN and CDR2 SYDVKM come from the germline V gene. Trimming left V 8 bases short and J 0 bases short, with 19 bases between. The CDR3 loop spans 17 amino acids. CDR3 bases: TGTGCCAGCTCAGTCCCAGGGGCGGTTGCAACTAATGAAAAACTGTTTTTT. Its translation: CASSVPGAVATNEKLFF.

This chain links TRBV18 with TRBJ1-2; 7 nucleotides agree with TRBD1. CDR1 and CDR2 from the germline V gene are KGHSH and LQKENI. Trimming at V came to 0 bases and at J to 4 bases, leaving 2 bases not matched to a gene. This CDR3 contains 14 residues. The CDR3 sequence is CASSPPGDSYGYTF. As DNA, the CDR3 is TGTGCCAGCTCACCACCTGGGGACAGCTATGGCTACACCTTC.

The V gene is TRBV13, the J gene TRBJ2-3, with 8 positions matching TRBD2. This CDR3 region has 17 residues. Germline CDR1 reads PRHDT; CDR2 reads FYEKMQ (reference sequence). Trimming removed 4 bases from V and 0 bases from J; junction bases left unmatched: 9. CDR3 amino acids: CASSSSYAGGSTDTQYF. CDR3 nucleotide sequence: TGTGCCAGCAGCTCCTCATATGCGGGGGGAAGCACAGATACGCAGTATTTT. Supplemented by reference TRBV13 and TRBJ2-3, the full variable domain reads AAGVIQSPRHLIKEKRETATLKCYPIPRHDTVYWYQQGPGQDPQFLISFYEKMQSDKGSIPDRFSAQQFSDYHSELNMSSLELGDSALYFCASSSSYAGGSTDTQYFGPGTRLTVL.

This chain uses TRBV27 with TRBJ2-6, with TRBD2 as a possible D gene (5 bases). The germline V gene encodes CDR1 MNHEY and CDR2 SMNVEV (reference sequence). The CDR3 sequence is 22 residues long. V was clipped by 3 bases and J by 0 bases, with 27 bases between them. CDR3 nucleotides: TGTGCCAGCAGTTTGAGGGCAGCCTTGATTCCCACCTCAGGCTCTGGGGCCAACGTCCTGACTTTC. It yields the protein CASSLRAALIPTSGSGANVLTF.

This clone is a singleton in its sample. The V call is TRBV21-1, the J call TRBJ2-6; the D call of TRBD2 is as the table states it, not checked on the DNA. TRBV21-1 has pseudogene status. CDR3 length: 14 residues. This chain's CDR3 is CASKEGSGANVLTF. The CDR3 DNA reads TGTGCCAGCAAGGAGGGCTCTGGGGCCAACGTCCTGACTTTC.

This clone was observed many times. The CDR3 DNA reads TGCGCCAGCAGACGAGGGACAGTCACAGATACGCAGTATTTT. It yields the protein CASRRGTVTDTQYF. The V and J genes are TRBV5-1 and TRBJ2-3; 7 nucleotides align to TRBD1. This CDR3 spans 14 amino acids. V lost 5 bases to trimming and J lost 2 bases; unmatched junction nucleotides: 5. Germline loops: CDR1 SGHRS, CDR2 YFSETQ.

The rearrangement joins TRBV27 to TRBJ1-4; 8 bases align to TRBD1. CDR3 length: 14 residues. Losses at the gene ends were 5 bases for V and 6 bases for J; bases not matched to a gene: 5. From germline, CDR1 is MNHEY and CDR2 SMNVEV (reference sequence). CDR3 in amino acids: CASSPGTGHEKLFF. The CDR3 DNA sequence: TGTGCCAGCAGTCCCGGGACAGGTCATGAAAAACTGTTTTTT.